A single T cell receptor beta chain is shown here with its context. As handled by the study authors: It was from reference gene primer amplification that nucleated cell counts were estimated. Profiled with immunoSEQ multiplex PCR; TCRdb holds only in-frame clones, not every one. The D gene and trimming were derived from the DNA, and the V and J assignments and clone size from that table. The sample lists over 75,000 clones; 91% were seen once. The length of the CDR3 is 14 residues. Germline V gene lookup returns CDR1 LGHDT and CDR2 YNNKEL (reference sequence). V was cut by 1 base and J by 4 bases, with 11 bases left in between. These data come from a study of blood T cell repertoires in COVID-19. On the study more broadly: Specimens from acute and convalescent COVID-19 originated in the United States, Italy and Spain. The analysed material was cDNA or gDNA that came from T cells, B-cell-depleted T cells, or PBMCs.

Input material: peripheral blood. This rearrangement joins TRBV3-1 (or the pseudogene TRBV3-2) to TRBJ2-7; a possible D gene is TRBD2 (6 bases). The sequence came from a human donor with active COVID-19. The donor label of this sample is uncertain. CDR3 protein: CASSQAGRSYEQYF. The CDR3 bases are TGTGCCAGCAGCCAAGCAGGGAGGTCTTACGAGCAGTACTTC.